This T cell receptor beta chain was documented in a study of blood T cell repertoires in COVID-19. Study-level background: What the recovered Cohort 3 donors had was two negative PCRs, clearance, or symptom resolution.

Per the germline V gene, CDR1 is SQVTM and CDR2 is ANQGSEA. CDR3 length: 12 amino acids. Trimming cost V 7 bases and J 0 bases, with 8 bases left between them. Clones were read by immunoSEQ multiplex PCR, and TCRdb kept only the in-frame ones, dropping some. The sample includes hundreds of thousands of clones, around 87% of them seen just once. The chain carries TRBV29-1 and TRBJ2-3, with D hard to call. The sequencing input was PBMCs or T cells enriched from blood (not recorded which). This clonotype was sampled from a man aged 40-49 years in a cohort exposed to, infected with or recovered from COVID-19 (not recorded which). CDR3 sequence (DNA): TGCAGCGGTCGGTTAAGCACAGATACGCAGTATTTT. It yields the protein CSGRLSTDTQYF.